The 2 T cell receptor beta chains presented below share a single source sample, sequenced in a study of cytomegalovirus exposure and HLA in healthy donors. PCR was performed using 60 Vbeta and 13 Jbeta primers. Profiling relied on immunoSEQ multiplex PCR, and the TCRdb table lists in-frame clones only, not all of them. This table holds approximately 160,000 clones, approximately 77% found once. The sequenced material came from PBMCs. These receptors originate from a male donor in good health and CMV-seronegative.

The J gene is TRBJ2-2, the V gene TRBV27, with D perhaps matching TRBD1 (5 bases). The V and J ends lost 3 bases and 3 bases respectively, with 17 bases between them. The CDR3 is made up of 17 amino acids. Germline V lookup: CDR1 MNHEY, CDR2 SMNVEV (reference sequence). Written as DNA, the CDR3 is TGTGCCAGCAGTTTTCCCACCTGGCAGGGCGACACCGGGGAGCTGTTTTTT. It encodes CASSFPTWQGDTGELFF.

This sequence joins TRBV27 and TRBJ1-5; D is possibly TRBD1 (6 bases). This CDR3 contains 14 residues. Trimming took 2 bases from V and 5 from J, leaving 10 bases between them. In germline, CDR1 is MNHEY, CDR2 SMNVEV (reference sequence). The CDR3 loop reads CASSLGGLYQPQHF. The CDR3 DNA is TGTGCCAGCAGTTTAGGGGGCTTATATCAGCCCCAGCATTTT.